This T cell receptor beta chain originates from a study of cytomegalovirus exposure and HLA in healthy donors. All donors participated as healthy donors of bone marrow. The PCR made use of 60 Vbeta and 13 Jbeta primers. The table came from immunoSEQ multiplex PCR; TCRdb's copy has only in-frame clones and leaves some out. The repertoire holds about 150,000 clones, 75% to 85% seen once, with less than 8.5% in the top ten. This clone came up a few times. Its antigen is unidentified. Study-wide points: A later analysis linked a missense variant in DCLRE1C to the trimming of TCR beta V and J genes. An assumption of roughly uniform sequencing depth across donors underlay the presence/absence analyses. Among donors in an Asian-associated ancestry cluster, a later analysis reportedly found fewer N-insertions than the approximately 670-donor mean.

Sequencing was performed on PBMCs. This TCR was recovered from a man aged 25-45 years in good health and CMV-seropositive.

The CDR3 spells CASSIGEGGVTDTQYF. For the CDR3, the DNA is TGTGCCAGTAGTATCGGGGAGGGAGGAGTCACAGATACGCAGTATTTT. The chain uses TRBV19 and TRBJ2-3, with 7 bases that match TRBD2. CDR1 is LNHDA, CDR2 SQIVND, per germline (reference sequence). CDR3 length: 16 amino acids. Trimming took 3 bases from V and 2 from J; bases not matched to a gene: 8. The full variable domain, its missing parts supplied by reference TRBV19 and TRBJ2-3, is DGGITQSPKYLFRKEGQNVTLSCEQNLNHDAMYWYRQDPGQGLRLIYYSQIVNDFQKGDIAEGYSVSREKKESFPLTVTSAQKNPTAFYLCASSIGEGGVTDTQYFGPGTRLTVL.